This T cell receptor beta chain was obtained from a study of blood T cell repertoires in COVID-19. From germline, CDR1 is SGDLS and CDR2 YYNGEE. V shed 0 bases and J shed 5 bases, with 9 bases lying between them. The CDR3 totals 15 residues. Some clones are missing from TCRdb's copy, which holds only in-frame ones; the method was immunoSEQ multiplex PCR. The table includes approximately 35,000 clones, 70% to 90% detected once. The rearrangement joins TRBV9 to TRBJ1-6; D is possibly TRBD1 (5 bases). Sequencing was carried out using peripheral blood. The clonotype originates from an elderly man with active COVID-19. CDR3 protein: CASSVAGHNNSPLHF. The CDR3 bases are TGTGCCAGCAGCGTAGCAGGGCACAATAATTCACCCCTCCACTTT. Filled out from reference TRBV9 and TRBJ1-6, the complete variable domain reads DSGVTQTPKHLITATGQRVTLRCSPRSGDLSVYWYQQSLDQGLQFLIQYYNGEERAKGNILERFSAQQFPDLHSELNLSSLELGDSALYFCASSVAGHNNSPLHFGNGTRLTVT.